The source of this T cell receptor (beta chain) is a study of blood T cell repertoires in COVID-19. Only in-frame clones appear in the TCRdb table, and some are missing; sequencing was by immunoSEQ multiplex PCR. The data contain a few hundred thousand clones, 80% to 90% of them seen just once; the ten biggest clones take up 2.2%. The sequencing sample was made of peripheral blood. This clonotype was obtained from a man between 25 and 39 years old who had recovered from COVID-19.

CDR3 region: CASSHSHGGARGYTF. The CDR3, as DNA: TGTGCCAGCAGCCATTCTCACGGAGGGGCGCGGGGCTACACCTTC. The chain is built from TRBV16 and TRBJ1-2, with TRBD1 as a possible D gene (5 bases). The CDR3 consists of 15 residues. CDR1 and CDR2 (germline): KGHSY, FQNENV. V was cut by 3 bases and J by 8 bases, with 19 bases left in between.